The clone carrying this T cell receptor beta chain has more than one count but fewer than ten. Its antigen remains unidentified. The CDR3 is 12 amino acids. The J segment lost 8 bases and the V segment lost 2 bases, leaving 4 bases of the junction unmatched. Germline V gives CDR1 DFQATT, CDR2 SNEGSKA (reference sequence). Treatment described: approximately nine-day PBMC culture with coronavirus spike peptide pools or control peptides (ViraFEST assay). The ViraFEST method relied on peptide pools to expand antigen-specific T cells, followed by TCR sequencing. This specimen comes from a study of vaccination and CD4 T cells after COVID-19. About the research overall: Ranging from 14 to 241, the interval between dose two and post-vaccine sampling had a median of approximately 70 days. Study-level points and caveats: Post-vaccination reactive clonotypes (median around 40) did not differ significantly from post-infection (fewer than 24).

Once obtained from cultured CD4+ T cells, the DNA was sequenced using the Oncomine TCR Beta short-read assay. TCRdb re-derived calls from the PCR reads in MiXCR, one entry per CDR3 protein. This table has 15,000 to 20,000 distinct CDR3 sequences, approximately 46% appearing once. This chain joins TRBV20-1 and TRBJ1-2; TRBD1 matches at 8 bases. This TCR derives from a human donor who had recovered from COVID-19. Sequencing was done on a sample of CD4+ T cells from blood, cultured in vitro. For the CDR3, the DNA is TGCAGTGCTAGACAGGGGGCGCCCGGCTACACCTTC. This sequence encodes CSARQGAPGYTF.